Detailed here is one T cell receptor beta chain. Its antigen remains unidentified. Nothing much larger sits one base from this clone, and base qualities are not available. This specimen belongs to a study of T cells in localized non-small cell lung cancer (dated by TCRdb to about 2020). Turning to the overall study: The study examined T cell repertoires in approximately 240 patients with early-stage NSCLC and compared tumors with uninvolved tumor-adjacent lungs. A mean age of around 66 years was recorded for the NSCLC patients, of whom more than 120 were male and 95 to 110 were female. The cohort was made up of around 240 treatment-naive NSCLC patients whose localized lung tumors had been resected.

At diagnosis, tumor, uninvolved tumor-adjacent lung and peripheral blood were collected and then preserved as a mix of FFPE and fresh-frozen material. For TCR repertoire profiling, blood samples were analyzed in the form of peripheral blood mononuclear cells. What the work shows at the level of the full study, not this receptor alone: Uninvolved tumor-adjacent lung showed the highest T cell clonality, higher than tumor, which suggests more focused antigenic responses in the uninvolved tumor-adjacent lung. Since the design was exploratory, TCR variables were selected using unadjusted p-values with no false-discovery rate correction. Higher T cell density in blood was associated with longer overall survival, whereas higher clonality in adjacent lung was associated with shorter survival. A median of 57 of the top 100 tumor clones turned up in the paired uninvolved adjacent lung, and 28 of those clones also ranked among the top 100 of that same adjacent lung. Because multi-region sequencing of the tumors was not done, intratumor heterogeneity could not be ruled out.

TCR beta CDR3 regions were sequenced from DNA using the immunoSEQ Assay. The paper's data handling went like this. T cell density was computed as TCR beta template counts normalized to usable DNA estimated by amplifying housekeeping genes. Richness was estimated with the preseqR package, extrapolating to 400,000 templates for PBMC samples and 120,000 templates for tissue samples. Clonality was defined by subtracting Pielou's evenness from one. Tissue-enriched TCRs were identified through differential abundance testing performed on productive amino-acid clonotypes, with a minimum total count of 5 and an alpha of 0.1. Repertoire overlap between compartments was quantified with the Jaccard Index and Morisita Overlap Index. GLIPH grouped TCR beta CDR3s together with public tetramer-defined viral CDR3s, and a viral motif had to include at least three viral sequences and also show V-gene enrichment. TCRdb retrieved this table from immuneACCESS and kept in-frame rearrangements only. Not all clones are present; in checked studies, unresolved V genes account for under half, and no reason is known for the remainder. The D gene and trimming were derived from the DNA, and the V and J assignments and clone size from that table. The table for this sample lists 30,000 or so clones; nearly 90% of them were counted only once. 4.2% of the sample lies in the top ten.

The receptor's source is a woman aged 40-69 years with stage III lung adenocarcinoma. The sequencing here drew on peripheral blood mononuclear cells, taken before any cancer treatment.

The DNA is TGTGCCAGCAGTTACTCGAGTCAGGGGGCGGGCGAGCAGTACTTC. Translated, this is CASSYSSQGAGEQYF. This receptor chain uses TRBV6-5 and TRBJ2-7, with 8 central nucleotides matching TRBD1. Unmatched junction bases come to 7, with V trimmed by 0 bases and J by 6 bases. The CDR1 and CDR2 encoded by the germline V gene are MNHEY and SVGAGI. The CDR3 measures 15 amino acids from cysteine to phenylalanine. CDR3 DNA is the only sequence kept; it has 45 bases, read in frame from the first base.